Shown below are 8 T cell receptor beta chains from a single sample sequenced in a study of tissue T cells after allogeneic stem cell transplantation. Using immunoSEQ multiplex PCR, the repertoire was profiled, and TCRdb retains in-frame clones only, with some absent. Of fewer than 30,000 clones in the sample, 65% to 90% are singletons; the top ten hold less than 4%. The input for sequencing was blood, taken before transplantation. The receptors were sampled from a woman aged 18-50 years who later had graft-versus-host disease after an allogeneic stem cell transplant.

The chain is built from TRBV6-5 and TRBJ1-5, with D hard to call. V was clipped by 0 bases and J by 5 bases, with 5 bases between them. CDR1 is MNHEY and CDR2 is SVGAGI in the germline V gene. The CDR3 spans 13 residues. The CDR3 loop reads CASSYSVYQPQHF. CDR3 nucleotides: TGTGCCAGCAGTTACTCGGTCTATCAGCCCCAGCATTTT.

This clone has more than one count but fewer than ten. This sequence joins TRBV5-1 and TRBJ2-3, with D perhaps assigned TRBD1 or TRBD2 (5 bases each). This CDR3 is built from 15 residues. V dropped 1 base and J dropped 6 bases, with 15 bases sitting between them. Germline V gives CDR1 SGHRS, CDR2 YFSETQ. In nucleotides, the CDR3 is TGCGCCAGCAGCTTGCGGGTTTCGGGGCGGGATACGCAGTATTTT. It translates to CASSLRVSGRDTQYF.

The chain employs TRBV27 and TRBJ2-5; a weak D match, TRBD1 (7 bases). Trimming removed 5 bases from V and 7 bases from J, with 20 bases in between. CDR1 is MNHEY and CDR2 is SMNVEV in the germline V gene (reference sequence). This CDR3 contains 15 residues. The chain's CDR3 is CASSPSPGQGGTQYF. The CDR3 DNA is TGTGCCAGCAGTCCCTCCCCGGGGCAGGGGGGGACCCAGTACTTC.

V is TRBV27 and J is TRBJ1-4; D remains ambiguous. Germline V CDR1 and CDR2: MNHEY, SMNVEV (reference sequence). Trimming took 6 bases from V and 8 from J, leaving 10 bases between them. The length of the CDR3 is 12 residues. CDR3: CASSQTGEKLFF. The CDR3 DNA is TGTGCCAGCAGCCAAACGGGGGAAAAACTGTTTTTT.

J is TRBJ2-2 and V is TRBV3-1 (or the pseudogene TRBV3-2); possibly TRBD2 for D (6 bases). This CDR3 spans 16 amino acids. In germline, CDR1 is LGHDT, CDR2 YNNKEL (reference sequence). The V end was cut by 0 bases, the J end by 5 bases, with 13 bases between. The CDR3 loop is CASSQDAEGRTGELFF. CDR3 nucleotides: TGTGCCAGCAGCCAAGATGCGGAGGGGAGAACCGGGGAGCTGTTTTTT.

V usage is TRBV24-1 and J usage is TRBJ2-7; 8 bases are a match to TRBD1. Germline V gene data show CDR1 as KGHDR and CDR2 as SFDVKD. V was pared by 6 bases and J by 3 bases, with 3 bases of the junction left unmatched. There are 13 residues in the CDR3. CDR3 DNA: TGTGCCACCAGTTACGGACAGGGCTACGAGCAGTACTTC. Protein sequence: CATSYGQGYEQYF.

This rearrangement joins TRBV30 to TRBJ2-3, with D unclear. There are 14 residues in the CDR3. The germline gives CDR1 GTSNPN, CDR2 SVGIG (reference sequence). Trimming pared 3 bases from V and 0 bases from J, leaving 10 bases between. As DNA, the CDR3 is TGTGCCTGGAGCAGGACCCGGAGCACAGATACGCAGTATTTT. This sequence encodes CAWSRTRSTDTQYF.

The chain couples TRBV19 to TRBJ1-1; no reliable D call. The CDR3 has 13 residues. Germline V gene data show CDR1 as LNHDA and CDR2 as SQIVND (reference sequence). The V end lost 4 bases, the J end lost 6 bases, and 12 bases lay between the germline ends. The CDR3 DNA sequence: TGTGCCAGTAGTAGCGAAGGTGGGCCTGAAGCTTTCTTT. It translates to CASSSEGGPEAFF.